These T cell receptor beta chains were read from a single sample in a study of molecular identifiers for immune sequencing clone quantification. TCRdb re-derived calls from the PCR reads in MiXCR, one entry per CDR3 protein. The table has 8,500 to 11,000 distinct CDR3 sequences, 18% seen once; the top ten hold more than 2%. Sequenced: naive CD8+ T cells from blood, with Jurkat cell RNA spiked in. These receptors were taken from a human donor in good health. Some libraries in this study had Jurkat cell RNA spiked in. Each CDR3 is given with its conserved first and last residue. A D gene is named only where the DNA matches it firmly. Expanded clones get a size class; other rows say once, few or many, or leave the size out.

j_call	d_call	cdr3_length	clone_size	v_call	cdr3_nt	cdr3_aa
TRBJ2-1	TRBD2	17	-	TRBV20-1	TGCAGTGCTAGAGATCTAGGCGGGAGGGGGGCCTTCAATGAGCAGTTCTTC	CSARDLGGRGAFNEQFF
TRBJ2-6	-	17	few	TRBV20-1	TGCAGTGCTAGAGACCGGGGCGGTGGGTCTGGGGCCAACGTCCTGACTTTC	CSARDRGGGSGANVLTF
TRBJ2-2	-	12	many	TRBV7-6	TGTGCCAGCAGCTTAGGCACCGGGGAGCTGTTTTTT	CASSLGTGELFF
TRBJ2-5	-	15	medium-sized	TRBV14	TGTGCCAGCAGCCAAGATTCGGGTCTTCTCGAGACCCAGTACTTC	CASSQDSGLLETQYF
TRBJ2-7	-	12	few	TRBV10-3	TGTGCCATCAGTGAGTCCACATACGAGCAGTACTTC	CAISESTYEQYF
TRBJ2-2	-	16	-	TRBV13	TGTGCCAGCAGCTCGGCCTTCCAGGTGGTCCAGGAAGAGCTGTTTTTT	CASSSAFQVVQEELFF
TRBJ2-7	TRBD2	16	many	TRBV6-1	TGTGCCAGCAGTGAGGGACTAGCGGGAGAGTTCTACGAGCAGTACTTC	CASSEGLAGEFYEQYF
TRBJ2-2	-	14	medium-sized	TRBV29-1	TGCAGCGTTGAAATGAACAGGGCCACCGGGGAGCTGTTTTTT	CSVEMNRATGELFF
TRBJ2-1	TRBD2	15	medium-sized	TRBV27	TGTGCCAGCAGTTTAGGAGCGGGAGCTTACAATGAGCAGTTCTTC	CASSLGAGAYNEQFF
TRBJ1-1	-	17	many	TRBV30	TGTGCCTGGAGCGAACTACTCCACAGGGCGTCGTCCACTGAAGCTTTCTTT	CAWSELLHRASSTEAFF
TRBJ1-1	-	15	few	TRBV5-1	TGCGCCAGCAGCTTGGGAGGGGTGATGAACACTGAAGCTTTCTTT	CASSLGGVMNTEAFF
TRBJ1-4	TRBD1	15	medium-sized	TRBV6-5	TGTGCCAGCAGTCCTGCCGGGACAGGGTCCGGAAAACTGTTTTTT	CASSPAGTGSGKLFF
TRBJ1-5	-	14	medium-sized	TRBV24-1	TGTGCCACCAGTGACCGAGGATTAGATCAGCCCCAGCATTTT	CATSDRGLDQPQHF
TRBJ2-7	-	13	medium-sized	TRBV11-2	TGTGCCAGCAGCTTAGGAGGGAGGTACGAGCAGTACTTC	CASSLGGRYEQYF
TRBJ2-5	TRBD2	17	medium-sized	TRBV6-2/TRBV6-3	TGTGCCAGCAGTTCCACGGGACTAGCGGGGGACCAAGAGACCCAGTACTTC	CASSSTGLAGDQETQYF
TRBJ2-7	-	15	many	TRBV3-1	TGTGCCAGCAGCCAAAAGCCTGACTACTCCTACGAGCAGTACTTC	CASSQKPDYSYEQYF
TRBJ2-7	TRBD2	14	medium-sized	TRBV5-1	TGCGCCAGCAGCTATCTAGCGGGGTCCTACGAGCAGTACTTC	CASSYLAGSYEQYF
TRBJ2-5	-	16	medium-sized	TRBV12-3/TRBV12-4	TGTGCCAGCAGTTCTGGGCCACAGGGAGGTGGTGAGACCCAGTACTTC	CASSSGPQGGGETQYF
TRBJ2-7	-	14	medium-sized	TRBV11-2	TGTGCCAGCAGCTTAGGTGTGGGCTCCTACGAGCAGTACTTC	CASSLGVGSYEQYF
TRBJ2-7	-	14	medium-sized	TRBV7-9	TGTGCCAGCAGCTTAGCCGACGCAGGGGACGAGCAGTACTTC	CASSLADAGDEQYF
TRBJ2-3	TRBD2	17	few	TRBV13	TGTGCCAGCAGCCCCCCCCATCGGGAGGGAAACACAGATACGCAGTATTTT	CASSPPHREGNTDTQYF
TRBJ2-7	TRBD1	16	few	TRBV7-9	TGTGCCAGCAGCCCGACCACGGGACAGGGATACTACGAGCAGCACTTC	CASSPTTGQGYYEQHF
TRBJ2-3	-	9	few	TRBV12-2	TGTGCAGACTCAGATACGCAGTATTTT	CADSDTQYF
TRBJ2-5	-	13	-	TRBV5-4	TGTGCCAGCAGCTTATGGGAGGAGGAGACCCAGTACTTC	CASSLWEEETQYF
TRBJ2-7	-	14	few	TRBV27	TGTGCCAGCAGTTTACGAGGGGTGGGCTACGAGCAGTACTTC	CASSLRGVGYEQYF